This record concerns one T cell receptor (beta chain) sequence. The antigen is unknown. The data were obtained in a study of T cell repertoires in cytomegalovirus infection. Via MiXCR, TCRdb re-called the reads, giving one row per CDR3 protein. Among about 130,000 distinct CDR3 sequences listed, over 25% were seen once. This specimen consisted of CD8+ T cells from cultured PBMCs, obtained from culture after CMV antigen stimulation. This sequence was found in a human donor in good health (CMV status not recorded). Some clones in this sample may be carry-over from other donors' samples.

CDR3 sequence (DNA): TGTGCCAGCAGTTACGTTGGCGCTGAAGCTTTCTTT. This translates into CASSYVGAEAFF. V gene TRBV6-5 combines with J gene TRBJ1-1, with D uncertain. CDR1 and CDR2 from the germline V gene are MNHEY and SVGAGI. This CDR3 region has 12 residues. The ends were cut back, 2 bases at V and 6 bases at J, with 7 bases in the middle.